This T cell receptor beta chain was captured in a study of response to subunit inactivated influenza vaccine. Study findings and constraints: Authors suggested seasonal influenza vaccinations each recruit few new T cells.

The germline V and J ends were trimmed by 4 bases and 5 bases, with 15 bases remaining between them. The CDR3 contains 14 residues. Germline V gives CDR1 SQVTM, CDR2 ANQGSEA. TCRdb recomputed calls from the RT-PCR reads with MiXCR, one row per CDR3 protein. The sample has some 850,000 distinct CDR3 sequences, about 18% seen once. For this clonotype: Its antigen remains unknown.

This TCR was recovered from a middle-aged man who received an inactivated influenza vaccine. The sequencing used PBMCs from blood, collected roughly 5 days after vaccination. The chain links TRBV29-1 to TRBJ2-1; tentatively, D is TRBD2 (5 bases). For the CDR3, the DNA is TGCAGCGTTGCTAGTGGGAGATCCCACAATGAGCAGTTCTTC. It specifies CSVASGRSHNEQFF.